This T cell receptor beta chain was found in a study of blood T cells in healthy people across ages. Combining a sample-barcoded 5' primer with a J-beta primer mix, a second PCR ran for about 7 to 12 cycles. Using its own MiXCR run on the 5' RACE reads, TCRdb lists one record per CDR3 protein. Of more than 900,000 distinct CDR3 sequences detected, approximately 26% appear once; the ten largest clones hold 0.65% to 0.95%. Trimming took 2 bases from V and 4 from J; bases not matched to a gene: 5. CDR3 size: 14 residues. Germline V gene sequence: CDR1 DFQATT, CDR2 SNEGSKA (reference sequence). The same sample was also studied in work on T cells of mothers and their children.

The chain has TRBV20-1 and TRBJ2-5; 9 bases agree with TRBD1. The sequenced sample consisted of blood. The clonotype originates from a girl aged 2 to 9 in good health. CDR3 amino acids: CSARSGQGVETQYF. CDR3 sequence (DNA): TGCAGTGCTAGATCGGGACAGGGCGTAGAGACCCAGTACTTC.